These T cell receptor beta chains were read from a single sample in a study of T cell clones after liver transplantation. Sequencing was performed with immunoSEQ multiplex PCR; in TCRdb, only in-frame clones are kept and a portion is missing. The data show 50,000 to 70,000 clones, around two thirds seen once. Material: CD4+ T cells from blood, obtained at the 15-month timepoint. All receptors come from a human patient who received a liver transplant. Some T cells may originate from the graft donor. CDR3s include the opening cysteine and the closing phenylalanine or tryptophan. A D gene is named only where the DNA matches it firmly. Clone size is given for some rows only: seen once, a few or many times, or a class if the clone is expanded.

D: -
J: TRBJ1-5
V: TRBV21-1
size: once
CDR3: CASSKLRQTDSNQPQHF
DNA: TGTGCCAGCAGCAAACTGCGACAGACCGATAGCAATCAGCCCCAGCATTTT

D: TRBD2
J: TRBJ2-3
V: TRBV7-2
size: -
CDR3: CASSHGTSGSWGTDTQYF
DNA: TGTGCCAGCAGCCACGGGACTAGCGGGAGTTGGGGCACAGATACGCAGTATTTT

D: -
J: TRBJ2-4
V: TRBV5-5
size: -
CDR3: CASTDGQGGLQNIQYF
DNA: TGTGCCAGCACCGATGGACAGGGAGGGTTGCAAAACATTCAGTACTTC

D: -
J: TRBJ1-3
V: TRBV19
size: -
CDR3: CASSSEGGNTIYF
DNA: TGTGCCAGTTCCTCGGAGGGAGGCAACACCATATATTTT

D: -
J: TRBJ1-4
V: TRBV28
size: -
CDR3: CASRTLDGEEKLFF
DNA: TGTGCCAGCCGCACTTTGGACGGGGAAGAAAAACTGTTTTTT

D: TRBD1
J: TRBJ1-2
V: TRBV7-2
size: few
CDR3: CASTWDRTRGYTF
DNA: TGTGCCAGCACCTGGGACAGGACTAGGGGCTACACCTTC

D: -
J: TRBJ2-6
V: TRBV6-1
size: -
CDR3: CASSEAQGSSGANVLTF
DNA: TGTGCCAGCAGTGAAGCGCAGGGCAGCTCTGGGGCCAACGTCCTGACTTTC

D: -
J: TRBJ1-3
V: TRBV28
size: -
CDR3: CASTRQWGEGNTIYF
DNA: TGTGCCAGCACTCGCCAGTGGGGGGAAGGAAACACCATATATTTT

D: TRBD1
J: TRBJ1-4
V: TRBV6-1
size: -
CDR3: CASRGTGGGEKLFF
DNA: TGTGCCAGCAGGGGGACAGGGGGTGGTGAAAAACTGTTTTTT

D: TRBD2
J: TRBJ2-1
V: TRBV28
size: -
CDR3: CASSILAGEPFF
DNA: TGTGCCAGCAGTATATTAGCGGGAGAACCGTTCTTC

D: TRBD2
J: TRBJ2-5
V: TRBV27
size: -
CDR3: CASRLAGGQQETQYF
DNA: TGTGCCAGCAGACTAGCGGGGGGCCAACAAGAGACCCAGTACTTC

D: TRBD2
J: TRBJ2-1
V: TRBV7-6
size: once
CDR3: CASSPGLAGATSSYNEQFF
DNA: TGTGCCAGCAGCCCCGGACTAGCGGGGGCAACGAGCTCCTACAATGAGCAGTTCTTC

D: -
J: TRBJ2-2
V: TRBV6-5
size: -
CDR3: CASSYRGAGELFF
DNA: TGTGCCAGCAGTTACCGAGGGGCCGGGGAGCTGTTTTTT

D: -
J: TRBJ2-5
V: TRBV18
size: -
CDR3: CASSPQANQETQYF
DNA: TGTGCCAGCTCCCCGCAAGCGAACCAAGAGACCCAGTACTTC

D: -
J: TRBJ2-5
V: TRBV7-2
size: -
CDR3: CASNEGQGLETQYF
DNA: TGTGCCAGCAACGAAGGGCAGGGGTTGGAGACCCAGTACTTC

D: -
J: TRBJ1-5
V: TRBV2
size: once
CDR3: CASRREETDHQPQHF
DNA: TGTGCCAGCCGGCGGGAGGAGACAGATCATCAGCCCCAGCATTTT

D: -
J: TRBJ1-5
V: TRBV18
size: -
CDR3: CASSPVRAGNQPQHF
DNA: TGTGCCAGCTCACCGGTCAGGGCTGGCAATCAGCCCCAGCATTTT

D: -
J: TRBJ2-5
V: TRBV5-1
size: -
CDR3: CASSLAPQTGTETQYF
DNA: TGCGCCAGCAGCTTGGCTCCGCAAACCGGGACCGAGACCCAGTACTTC

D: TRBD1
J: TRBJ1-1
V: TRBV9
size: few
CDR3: CASRRDSETEAFF
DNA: TGTGCCAGCAGGAGGGACAGTGAAACTGAAGCTTTCTTT

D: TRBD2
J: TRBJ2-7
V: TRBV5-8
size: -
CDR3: CASQGPGTTYEQYF
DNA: TGTGCCAGTCAAGGCCCGGGGACTACCTACGAGCAGTACTTC

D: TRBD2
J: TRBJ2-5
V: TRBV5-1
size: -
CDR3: CASSLVQAGGSETQYF
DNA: TGCGCCAGCAGCTTGGTACAAGCGGGAGGCTCCGAGACCCAGTACTTC